Below, one T cell receptor beta chain is given with its context. What it binds is not known. The ends lost 0 bases at V and 8 bases at J; junction bases unmatched: 11. Germline CDR1 reads SGDLS; CDR2 reads YYNGEE. The CDR3 is 17 amino acids. The data stem from a study of beta chain features in type 1 diabetes. Broader study findings: Naive, central memory and Treg TCRB repertoires appeared more alike in patients than in healthy donors. TCRB rearrangement may or may not be influenced by HLA type; here this remained unresolved. Sequencing used cDNA, and cells with high TCR expression could therefore be over-represented.

The whole isolated RNA underwent reverse transcription, so sequencing captured expressed TCRB transcripts. Profiled with immunoSEQ multiplex PCR; TCRdb holds only in-frame clones, not every one. The profile shows 360,000 or so clones, 15% to 20% of them singletons. The sequence derives from a woman younger than 35 in good health. What was sequenced was naive CD4+ T cells from blood. The V call is TRBV9, the J call TRBJ2-2; TRBD2 agrees at 9 bases. CDR3 bases: TGTGCCAGCAGCGTAGAGGTCCAGCGGGGGGCGGTTGGGGAGCTGTTTTTT. Encoded protein: CASSVEVQRGAVGELFF.